This T cell receptor (beta chain) originates from a study of blood T cell repertoires in COVID-19 (dated by TCRdb to 2018 to 2020). About the study as a whole: Samples from collaborators originated in the United States, Italy and Spain and spanned both the acute and convalescent phases of COVID-19. The repertoires were made available in a free public database intended to serve as a resource for research on the immune response to SARS-CoV-2. The dataset comprised deeply sampled blood TCRbeta repertoires from subjects exposed to, actively infected with, or recovered from COVID-19. Nearly every sample came with metadata listing a de-identified subject ID, COVID-19 status, age in years and sex. The prospective study material was composed of cDNA or gDNA derived from T cells, B-cell-depleted T cells, or PBMCs. Where available, HLA class I and class II types were taken from metadata supplied by the sample provider and were not determined by assay-based typing. Samples came from the ongoing ImmuneRACE study (first 160 participants) plus 1,254 subjects from 6 global collaborators. Points the paper makes about the study in general: Clinical and demographic metadata were provided uncurated, with the amount varying by source and participant.

Concerning this clone: What antigen it recognizes has not been identified. Base qualities are not provided; no much larger clone lies one nucleotide away.

There are 15 amino acids in the CDR3, from cysteine to phenylalanine inclusive. The retained sequence is limited to the CDR3, 45 bases, with the frame set at the first base. As encoded in the germline V gene, CDR1 is KGHSH while CDR2 is LQKENI. Trimming removed 2 bases from V and 4 bases from J; the gene matches leave 5 bases unexplained. Whole blood was collected in K2EDTA tubes by collaborating institutions according to the institutions' own protocols. For TCRbeta analysis, collaborators shipped samples as frozen whole blood, isolated PBMCs, or DNA extracted from either of those sample types. The immunoSEQ Assay, a bias-controlled multiplex PCR, was used to amplify TCRbeta CDR3 regions from genomic DNA. Under the source paper's analysis protocol: Within the assay, amplification of reference gene primers was used to estimate how many nucleated cells each sample contained. To quantify the absolute abundance of each unique TCRbeta CDR3 rearrangement, sequence reads were collapsed and filtered. Productive Simpson clonality was computed per sample as the square root of Simpson's diversity index over productive rearrangements. As stored in TCRdb, this immuneACCESS dataset retains in-frame rearrangements with V and J assigned. A fraction of the clones does not appear; measured against another copy, unresolved V genes explain less than half of the discrepancy, and the remainder lacks a known reason. The V and J calls and clone size come from that table; D and trimming were worked out from the DNA. This sample holds more than 100,000 clones; 70% to 90% were observed only once. The ten most abundant clones make up approximately 2% of the sample.

The sequenced sample consisted of peripheral blood. The receptor was isolated from a man aged 65-85 years with active COVID-19. This sequence uses TRBV18 and TRBJ1-2, and TRBD1 matches 9 of the central bases. For the CDR3, the sequence is CASSPSTGGLYGYTF. The DNA sequence reads TGTGCCAGCTCACCATCGACAGGGGGACTCTATGGCTACACCTTC. Extended through the reference TRBV18 and TRBJ1-2 proteins, this CDR3 yields the full variable domain: NAGVMQNPRHLVRRRGQEARLRCSPMKGHSHVYWYRQLPEEGLKFMVYLQKENIIDESGMPKERFSAEFPKEGPSILRIQQVVRGDSAAYFCASSPSTGGLYGYTFGSGTRLTVV.